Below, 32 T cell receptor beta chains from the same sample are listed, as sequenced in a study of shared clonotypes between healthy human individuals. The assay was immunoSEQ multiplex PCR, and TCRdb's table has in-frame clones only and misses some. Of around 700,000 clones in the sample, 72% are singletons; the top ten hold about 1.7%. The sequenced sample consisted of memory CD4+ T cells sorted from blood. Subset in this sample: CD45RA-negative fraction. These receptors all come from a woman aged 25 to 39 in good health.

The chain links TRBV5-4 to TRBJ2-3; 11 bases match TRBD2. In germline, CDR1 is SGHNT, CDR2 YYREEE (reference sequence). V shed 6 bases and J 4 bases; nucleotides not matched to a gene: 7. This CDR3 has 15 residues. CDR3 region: CASTDTSGSADTQYF. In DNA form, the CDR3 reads TGTGCCAGCACCGATACTAGCGGGAGCGCAGATACGCAGTATTTT.

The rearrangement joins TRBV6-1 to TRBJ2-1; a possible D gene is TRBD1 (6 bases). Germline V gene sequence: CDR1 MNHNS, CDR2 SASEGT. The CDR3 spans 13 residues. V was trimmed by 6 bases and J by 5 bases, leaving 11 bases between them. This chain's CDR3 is CASSAQGNNEQFF. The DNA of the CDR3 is TGTGCCAGCAGCGCGCAGGGGAACAATGAGCAGTTCTTC.

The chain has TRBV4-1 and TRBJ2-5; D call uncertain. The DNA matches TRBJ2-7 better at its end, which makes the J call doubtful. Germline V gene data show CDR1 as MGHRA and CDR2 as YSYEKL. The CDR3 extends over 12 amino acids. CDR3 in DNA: TGCGCCAGCAGCCAAGATCCAGGCGAGCAGTACTTC. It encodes CASSQDPGEQYF.

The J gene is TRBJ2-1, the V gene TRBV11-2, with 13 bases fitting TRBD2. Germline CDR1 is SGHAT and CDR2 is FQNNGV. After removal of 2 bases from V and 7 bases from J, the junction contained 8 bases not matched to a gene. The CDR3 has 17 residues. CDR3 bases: TGTGCCAGCAGCTTATTCGGGGCGACTAGCGGGAGGAATGAGCAGTTCTTC. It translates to CASSLFGATSGRNEQFF.

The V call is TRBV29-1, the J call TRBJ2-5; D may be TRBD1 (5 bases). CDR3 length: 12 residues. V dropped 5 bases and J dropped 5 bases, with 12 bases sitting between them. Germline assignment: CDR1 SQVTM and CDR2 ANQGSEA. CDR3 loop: CSVRAGSETQYF. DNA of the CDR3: TGCAGCGTTCGGGCAGGGTCTGAGACCCAGTACTTC.

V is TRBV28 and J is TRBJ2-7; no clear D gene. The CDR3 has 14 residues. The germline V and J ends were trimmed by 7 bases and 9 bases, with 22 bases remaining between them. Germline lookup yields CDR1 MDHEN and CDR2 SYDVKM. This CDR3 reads CASIPQAFVGVQYF. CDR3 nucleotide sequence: TGTGCCAGCATCCCCCAAGCTTTTGTAGGTGTGCAGTACTTC.

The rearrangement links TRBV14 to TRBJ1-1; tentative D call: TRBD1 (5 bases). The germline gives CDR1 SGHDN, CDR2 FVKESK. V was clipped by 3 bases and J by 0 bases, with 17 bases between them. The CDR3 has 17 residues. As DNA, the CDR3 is TGTGCCAGCAGCCAGATTGGGAGGGGCTACATGAACACTGAAGCTTTCTTT. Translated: CASSQIGRGYMNTEAFF.

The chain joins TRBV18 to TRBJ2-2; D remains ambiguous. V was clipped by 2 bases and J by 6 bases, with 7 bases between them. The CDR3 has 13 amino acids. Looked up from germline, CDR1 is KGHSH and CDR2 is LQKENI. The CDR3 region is CASSPRAAGELFF. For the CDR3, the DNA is TGTGCCAGCTCACCAAGGGCGGCCGGGGAGCTGTTTTTT.

The CDR3 sequence: CASSGLAGGLTDTQYF. The CDR3 DNA reads as TGCGCCAGCAGTGGTCTAGCGGGAGGCCTCACAGATACGCAGTATTTT. V gene TRBV10-1 combines with J gene TRBJ2-3, with 11 bases matching TRBD2. This CDR3 is 16 amino acids long. Germline CDR1 and CDR2: WNHNN and SYGVQD (reference sequence). Trimming removed 4 bases from V and 2 bases from J; junction bases left unmatched: 5.

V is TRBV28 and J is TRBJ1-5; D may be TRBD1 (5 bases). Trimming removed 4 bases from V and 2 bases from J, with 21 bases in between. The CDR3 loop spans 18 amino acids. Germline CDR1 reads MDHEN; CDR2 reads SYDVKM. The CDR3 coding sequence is TGTGCCAGCAGTTCCCTCCCGGGACCCAAGACAGGCAATCAGCCCCAGCATTTT. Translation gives CASSSLPGPKTGNQPQHF.

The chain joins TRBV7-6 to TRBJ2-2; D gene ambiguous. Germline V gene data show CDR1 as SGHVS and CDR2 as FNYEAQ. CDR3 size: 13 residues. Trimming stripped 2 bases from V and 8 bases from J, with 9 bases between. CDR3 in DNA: TGTGCCAGCAGCTTATCTGGGGTTGGGGAGCTGTTTTTT. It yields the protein CASSLSGVGELFF.

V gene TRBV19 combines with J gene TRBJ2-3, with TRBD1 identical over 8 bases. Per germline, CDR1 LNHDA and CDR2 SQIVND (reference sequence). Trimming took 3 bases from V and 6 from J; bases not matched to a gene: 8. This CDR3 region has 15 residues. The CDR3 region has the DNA TGTGCCAGTAGTATTAGCACAGGGGGTACGGATACGCAGTATTTT. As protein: CASSISTGGTDTQYF.

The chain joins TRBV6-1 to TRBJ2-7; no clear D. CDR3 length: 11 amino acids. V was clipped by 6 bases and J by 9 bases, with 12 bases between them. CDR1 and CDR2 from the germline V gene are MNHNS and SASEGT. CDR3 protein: CASSQVFGQYF. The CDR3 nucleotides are TGTGCCAGCAGCCAGGTCTTCGGGCAGTACTTC.

CDR3 sequence reads: CSNLGGDTDTQYF. In DNA form, the CDR3 reads TGCTCAAACCTTGGCGGAGACACAGATACGCAGTATTTT. V gene TRBV29-1 combines with J gene TRBJ2-3; no definite D call. The V gene's germline CDR1 is SQVTM and CDR2 ANQGSEA. The CDR3 is made up of 13 amino acids.

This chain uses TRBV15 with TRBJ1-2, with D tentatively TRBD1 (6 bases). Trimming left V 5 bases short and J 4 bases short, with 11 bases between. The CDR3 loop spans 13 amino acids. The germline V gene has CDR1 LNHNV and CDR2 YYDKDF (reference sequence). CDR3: CATSPRGLYGYTF. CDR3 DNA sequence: TGTGCCACCAGCCCCCGGGGGCTCTATGGCTACACCTTC.

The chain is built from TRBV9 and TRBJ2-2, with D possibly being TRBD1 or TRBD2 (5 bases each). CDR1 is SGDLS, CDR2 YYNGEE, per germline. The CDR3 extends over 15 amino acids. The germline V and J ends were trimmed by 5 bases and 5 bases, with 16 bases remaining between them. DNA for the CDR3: TGTGCCAGCAGAACCCGGGACCCAGATACCGGGGAGCTGTTTTTT. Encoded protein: CASRTRDPDTGELFF.

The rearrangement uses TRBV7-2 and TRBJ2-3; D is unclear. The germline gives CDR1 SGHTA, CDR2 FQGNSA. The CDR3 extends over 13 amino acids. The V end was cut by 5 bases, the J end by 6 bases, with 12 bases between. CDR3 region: CASSRNAADTQYF. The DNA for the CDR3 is TGTGCCAGCAGCAGGAATGCGGCGGATACGCAGTATTTT.

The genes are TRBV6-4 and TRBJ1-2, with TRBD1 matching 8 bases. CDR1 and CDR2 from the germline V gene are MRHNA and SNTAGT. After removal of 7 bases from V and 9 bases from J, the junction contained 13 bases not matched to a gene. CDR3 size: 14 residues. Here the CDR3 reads CASNPKGQVCCYTF. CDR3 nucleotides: TGTGCCAGCAATCCCAAGGGACAGGTCTGTTGCTACACCTTC.

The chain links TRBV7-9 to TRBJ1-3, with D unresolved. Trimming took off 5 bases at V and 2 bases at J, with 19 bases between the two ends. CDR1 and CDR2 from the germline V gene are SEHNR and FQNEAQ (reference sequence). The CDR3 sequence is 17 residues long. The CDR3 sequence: CASSTLGRRDPGNTIYF. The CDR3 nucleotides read TGTGCCAGCAGCACCCTCGGGCGGAGAGACCCTGGAAACACCATATATTTT.

CDR3 DNA: TGTGCCAGCTCGGCAATGACAGTGGGATATGGCTACACCTTC. Encoded protein: CASSAMTVGYGYTF. The chain joins TRBV18 to TRBJ1-2, with D maybe TRBD1 (5 bases). The CDR3 sequence is 14 residues long. Trimming shortened V by 6 bases and J by 5 bases, and 16 bases separated the two germline ends. The germline gives CDR1 KGHSH, CDR2 LQKENI.

CDR3 residues: CASSFSRVSGNTIYF. In DNA, the CDR3 is TGTGCCAGCAGCTTTTCGAGGGTCTCTGGAAACACCATATATTTT. The chain is built from TRBV7-6 and TRBJ1-3, with D uncertain. The CDR3 has 15 residues. Germline V gene lookup returns CDR1 SGHVS and CDR2 FNYEAQ. Trimming removed 3 bases from V and 0 bases from J, with 9 bases in between.

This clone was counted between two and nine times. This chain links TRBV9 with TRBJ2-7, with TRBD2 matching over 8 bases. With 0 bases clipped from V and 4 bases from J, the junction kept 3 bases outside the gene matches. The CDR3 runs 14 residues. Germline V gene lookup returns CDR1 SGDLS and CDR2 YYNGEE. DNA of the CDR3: TGTGCCAGCAGCGTAGACGGGAGGGCTTACGAGCAGTACTTC. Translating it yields CASSVDGRAYEQYF. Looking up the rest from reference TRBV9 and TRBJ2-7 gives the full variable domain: DSGVTQTPKHLITATGQRVTLRCSPRSGDLSVYWYQQSLDQGLQFLIQYYNGEERAKGNILERFSAQQFPDLHSELNLSSLELGDSALYFCASSVDGRAYEQYFGPGTRLTVT.

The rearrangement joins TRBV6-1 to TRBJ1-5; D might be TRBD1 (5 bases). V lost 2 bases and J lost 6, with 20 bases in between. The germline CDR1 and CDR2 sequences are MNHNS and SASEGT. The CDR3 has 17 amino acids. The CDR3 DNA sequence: TGTGCCAGCAGTGAACAAGCACCCGGGGCGGGTAGTCAGCCCCAGCATTTT. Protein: CASSEQAPGAGSQPQHF.

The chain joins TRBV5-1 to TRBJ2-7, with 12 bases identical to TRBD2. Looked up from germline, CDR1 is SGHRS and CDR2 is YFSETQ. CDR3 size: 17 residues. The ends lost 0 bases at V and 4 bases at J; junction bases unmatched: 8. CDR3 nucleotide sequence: TGCGCCAGCAGCTTGGCCACGACTAGCGGGGGTGGGTACGAGCAGTACTTC. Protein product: CASSLATTSGGGYEQYF.

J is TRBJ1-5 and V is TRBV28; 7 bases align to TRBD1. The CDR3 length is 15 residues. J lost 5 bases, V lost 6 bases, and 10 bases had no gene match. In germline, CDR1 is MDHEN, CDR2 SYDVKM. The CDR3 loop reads CASSISTGTHQPQHF. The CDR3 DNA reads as TGTGCCAGCAGCATATCGACAGGGACCCATCAGCCCCAGCATTTT.

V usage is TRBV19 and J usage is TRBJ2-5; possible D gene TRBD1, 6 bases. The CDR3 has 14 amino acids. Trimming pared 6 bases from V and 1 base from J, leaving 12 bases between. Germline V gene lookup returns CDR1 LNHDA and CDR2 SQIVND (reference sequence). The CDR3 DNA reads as TGTGCCAGTAGACCCACAGGGATCCAAGAGACCCAGTACTTC. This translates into CASRPTGIQETQYF. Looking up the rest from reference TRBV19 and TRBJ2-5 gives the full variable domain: DGGITQSPKYLFRKEGQNVTLSCEQNLNHDAMYWYRQDPGQGLRLIYYSQIVNDFQKGDIAEGYSVSREKKESFPLTVTSAQKNPTAFYLCASRPTGIQETQYFGPGTRLLVL.

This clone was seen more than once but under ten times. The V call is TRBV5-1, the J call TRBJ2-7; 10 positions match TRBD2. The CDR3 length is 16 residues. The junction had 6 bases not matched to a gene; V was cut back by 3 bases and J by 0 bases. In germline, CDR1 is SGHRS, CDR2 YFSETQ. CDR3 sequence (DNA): TGCGCCAGCAGCTCCCGTGGGACTAGCGACTCCTACGAGCAGTACTTC. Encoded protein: CASSSRGTSDSYEQYF. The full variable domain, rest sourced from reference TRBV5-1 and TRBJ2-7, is KAGVTQTPRYLIKTRGQQVTLSCSPISGHRSVSWYQQTPGQGLQFLFEYFSETQRNKGNFPGRFSGRQFSNSRSEMNVSTLELGDSALYLCASSSRGTSDSYEQYFGPGTRLTVT.

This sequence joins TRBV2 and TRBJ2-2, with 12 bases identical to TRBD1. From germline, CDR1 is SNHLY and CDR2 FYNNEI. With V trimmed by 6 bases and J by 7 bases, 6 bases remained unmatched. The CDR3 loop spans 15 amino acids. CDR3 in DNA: TGTGCCAGCAGGGCCGGGACAGGGGGCTTCGGGGAGCTGTTTTTT. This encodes CASRAGTGGFGELFF.

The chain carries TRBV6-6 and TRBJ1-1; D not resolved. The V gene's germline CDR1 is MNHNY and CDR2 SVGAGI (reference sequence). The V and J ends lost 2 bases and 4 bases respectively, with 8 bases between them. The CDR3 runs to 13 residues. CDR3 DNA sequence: TGTGCCAGCAGTTACGCGGACCTCACTGAAGCTTTCTTT. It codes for CASSYADLTEAFF.

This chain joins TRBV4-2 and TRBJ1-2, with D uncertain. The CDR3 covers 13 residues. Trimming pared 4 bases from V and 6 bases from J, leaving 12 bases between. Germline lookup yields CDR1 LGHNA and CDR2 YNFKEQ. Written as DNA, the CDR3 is TGTGCCAGCAGCCCACAGTACGTAAATGGCTACACCTTC. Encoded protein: CASSPQYVNGYTF.

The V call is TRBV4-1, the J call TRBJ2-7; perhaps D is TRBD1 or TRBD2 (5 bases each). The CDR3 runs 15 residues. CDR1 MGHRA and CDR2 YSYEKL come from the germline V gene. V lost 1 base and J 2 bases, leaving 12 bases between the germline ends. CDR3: CASSQVDRGPYEQYF. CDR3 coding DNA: TGCGCCAGCAGCCAAGTAGATCGGGGACCCTACGAGCAGTACTTC.

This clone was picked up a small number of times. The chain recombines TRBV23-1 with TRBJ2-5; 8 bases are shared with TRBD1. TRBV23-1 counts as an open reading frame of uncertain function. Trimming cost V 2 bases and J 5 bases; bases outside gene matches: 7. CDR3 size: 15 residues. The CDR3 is CASSQRTGMEETQYF. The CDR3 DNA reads TGCGCCAGCAGTCAACGGACAGGGATGGAGGAGACCCAGTACTTC.